These 10 T cell receptor beta chains came from one sample sequenced in a study of identical twins (dated by TCRdb to the mid-2010s). Library preparation used 5' RACE. The run used an Illumina HiSeq 2000. TCRdb trimmed public reads at Q25 via fastp, called clones via MiXCR and kept in-frame beta chains. When rows share a CDR3 protein, they turn into one entry using the most common DNA and genes. Within this sample are around 490,000 distinct CDR3 sequences, with 13% to 15% of them counted one time only. Roughly 0.43% of the sample is taken by the ten largest. In addition, the sample was reused for a study of yellow fever vaccine responses in identical twins.

The material sequenced was CD4+ T cells sorted from blood. These receptor sequences come from a woman under 30 in good health.

This clonotype was seen a handful of times. The chain joins TRBV7-8 to TRBJ2-7; no firm D call. In germline, CDR1 is SGHVS, CDR2 FQNEAQ. The CDR3 covers 15 residues. Trimming stripped 1 base from V and 0 bases from J, with 10 bases between. CDR3 nucleotides: TGTGCCAGCAGCTTAGTAGCCAGTATCTCCTACGAGCAGTACTTC. Translation: CASSLVASISYEQYF.

The V and J genes are TRBV12-3 or TRBV12-4 and TRBJ1-1, with a tentative D call TRBD1 (6 bases). Trimming removed 3 bases at V and 2 bases at J, with 13 bases between. This CDR3 spans 15 amino acids. CDR3 sequence reads: CASSLLADSNTEAFF. The CDR3 coding sequence is TGTGCCAGCAGTTTGTTGGCGGACAGTAACACTGAAGCTTTCTTT.

CDR3 in amino acids: CAISGTGGAGEKLFF. In DNA, the CDR3 is TGTGCCATCAGTGGAACAGGAGGGGCAGGAGAAAAACTGTTTTTT. The chain joins TRBV10-3 to TRBJ1-4, with D perhaps matching TRBD1 (5 bases). V dropped 4 bases and J dropped 8 bases, with 17 bases sitting between them. The CDR3 runs to 15 residues. CDR1 is ENHRY and CDR2 is SYGVKD in the germline V gene.

The chain uses TRBV28 and TRBJ2-3; maybe TRBD1 (5 bases). The germline CDR1 and CDR2 sequences are MDHEN and SYDVKM. Trimming stripped 5 bases from V and 2 bases from J, with 8 bases between. The CDR3 runs 13 residues. CDR3 amino acids: CASSDSNTDTQYF. CDR3 coding DNA: TGTGCCAGCAGTGACAGTAACACAGATACGCAGTATTTT.

The chain links TRBV4-1 to TRBJ2-1; the D gene is possibly TRBD2 (5 bases). CDR1 and CDR2 from the germline V gene are MGHRA and YSYEKL. The CDR3 covers 17 residues. The V end was cut by 5 bases, the J end by 0 bases, with 17 bases between. For the CDR3, the DNA is TGCGCCAGCAGCAGTGAGGGCCGAAGAAGCTCCTACAATGAGCAGTTCTTC. The encoded protein is CASSSEGRRSSYNEQFF.

This clonotype was recorded at least ten times. This chain joins TRBV7-9 and TRBJ1-2; D unresolved. With 7 bases removed from V and 2 bases from J, the gap between germline ends came to 17 bases. CDR1 and CDR2 from the germline V gene are SEHNR and FQNEAQ (reference sequence). The CDR3 is 15 amino acids. The CDR3 DNA reads as TGTGCCAGCAAGCCGTCCGGCGGCCAGAACTATGGCTACACCTTC. This gives the protein CASKPSGGQNYGYTF.

This clonotype was seen only a few times. The genes are TRBV5-8 and TRBJ2-4, with 8 bases that match TRBD1. The CDR3 has 13 amino acids. In germline, CDR1 is SGHTS, CDR2 YDEGEE. V was clipped by 4 bases and J by 4 bases; unmatched bases: 1. DNA of the CDR3: TGTGCCAGCAGCCGACAGGGGAAAAACATTCAGTACTTC. This sequence encodes CASSRQGKNIQYF.

This clonotype appeared a few times. This chain links TRBV7-9 with TRBJ2-2; TRBD2 aligns across 8 bases. Germline loops: CDR1 SEHNR, CDR2 FQNEAQ (reference sequence). The CDR3 consists of 17 residues. The V segment lost 5 bases and the J segment 4 bases; nucleotides outside the gene matches: 12. The CDR3 nucleotides read TGTGCCAGCAGCAGTACCGGGACTAGTAGGATCACCGGGGAGCTGTTTTTT. It codes for CASSSTGTSRITGELFF.

This clonotype was counted many times. The chain links TRBV5-1 to TRBJ2-7; perhaps TRBD2 as D (6 bases). This CDR3 is built from 14 residues. Germline V gives CDR1 SGHRS, CDR2 YFSETQ. Deletions cut 5 bases from V and 1 base from J, with 13 bases between. CDR3 loop: CASRREDTSYEQYF. The CDR3 nucleotides are TGCGCCAGCAGGAGGGAGGACACTTCCTACGAGCAGTACTTC.

This clonotype has just a few counts. This rearrangement joins TRBV12-3 or TRBV12-4 to TRBJ2-3; TRBD2 aligns across 10 bases. The CDR3 length is 16 residues. The junction had 6 bases not matched to a gene; V was cut back by 3 bases and J by 3 bases. The CDR3 is CASSLRASGRTDTQYF. CDR3 sequence (DNA): TGTGCCAGCAGTTTGAGGGCTAGCGGGAGAACAGATACGCAGTATTTT.